This T cell receptor (beta chain) was retrieved from a study of cytomegalovirus exposure and HLA in healthy donors. Study-level information: Within the Caucasian-associated ancestry cluster were roughly 79% of the roughly 380 genotyped donors. Study results and caveats: Most TCR sequences showed up rarely, but some public TCRs showed up in many donors. Some V segments, including TRBV6-2 and TRBV6-3, were excluded as indistinguishable. An analysis done earlier found most TCR beta V segments productive about 87% or about 30% of the time.

Trimming removed 6 bases from V and 13 bases from J, with 12 bases in between. Germline V gene lookup returns CDR1 MNHNS and CDR2 SASEGT. The CDR3 consists of 11 residues. Remarks on this clone: The antigen remains unidentified.

PCR involved 60 Vbeta and 13 Jbeta primers. Sequencing used immunoSEQ multiplex PCR; TCRdb keeps in-frame clones, though not all of them. This sample carries over 150,000 clones, 79% of them seen once, and the ten largest clones take about 2%. The origin of this receptor is a man aged 35 to 55 in good health and CMV-seronegative. This chain uses TRBV6-1 with TRBJ2-2, with a possible D match to TRBD2 (5 bases). The sample consisted of PBMCs. The CDR3 DNA is TGTGCCAGCAGCCCTCGGACTGGGCTGTTTTTT. Protein sequence: CASSPRTGLFF.